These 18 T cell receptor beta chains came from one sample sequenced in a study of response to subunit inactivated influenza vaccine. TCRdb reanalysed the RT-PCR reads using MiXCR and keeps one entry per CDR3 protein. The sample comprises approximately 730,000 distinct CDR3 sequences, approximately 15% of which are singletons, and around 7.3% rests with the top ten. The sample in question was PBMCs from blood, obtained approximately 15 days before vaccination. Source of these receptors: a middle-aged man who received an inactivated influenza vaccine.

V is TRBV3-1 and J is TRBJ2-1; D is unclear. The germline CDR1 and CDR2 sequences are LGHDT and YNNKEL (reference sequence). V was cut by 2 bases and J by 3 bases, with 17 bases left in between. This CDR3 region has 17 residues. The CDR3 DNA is TGTGCCAGCAGCCAAAGCTCCCGGGCGGAGTACTACAATGAGCAGTTCTTC. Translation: CASSQSSRAEYYNEQFF.

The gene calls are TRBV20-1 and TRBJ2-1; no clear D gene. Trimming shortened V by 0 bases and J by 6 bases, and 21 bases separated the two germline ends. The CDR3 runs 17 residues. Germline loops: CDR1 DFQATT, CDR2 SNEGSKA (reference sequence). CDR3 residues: CSARDSFDPNHLNEQFF. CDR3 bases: TGCAGTGCTAGAGATTCTTTCGACCCGAATCATCTCAATGAGCAGTTCTTC.

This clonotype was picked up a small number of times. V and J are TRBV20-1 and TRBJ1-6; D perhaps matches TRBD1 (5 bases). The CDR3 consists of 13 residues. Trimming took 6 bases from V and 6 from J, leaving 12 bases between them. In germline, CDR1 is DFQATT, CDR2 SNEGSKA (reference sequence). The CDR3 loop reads CSAIADSNSPLHF. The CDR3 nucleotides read TGCAGTGCCATTGCCGACAGTAATTCACCCCTCCACTTT.

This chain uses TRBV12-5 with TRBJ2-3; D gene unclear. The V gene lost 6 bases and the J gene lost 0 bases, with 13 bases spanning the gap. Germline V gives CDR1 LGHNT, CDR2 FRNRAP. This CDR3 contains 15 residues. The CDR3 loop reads CASGSETASTDTQYF. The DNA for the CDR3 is TGTGCTAGTGGCTCTGAAACCGCTAGCACAGATACGCAGTATTTT.

Here the CDR3 DNA reads TGTGCCAGCAGCCAAGAAACTAGCGGGGTCCCAGATACGCAGTATTTT. Its protein product is CASSQETSGVPDTQYF. The rearrangement joins TRBV4-2 to TRBJ2-3, with TRBD2 identical over 10 bases. V lost 0 bases, J lost 4 bases, and 4 bases stayed unmatched. Looked up from germline, CDR1 is LGHNA and CDR2 is YNFKEQ. This CDR3 contains 16 residues.

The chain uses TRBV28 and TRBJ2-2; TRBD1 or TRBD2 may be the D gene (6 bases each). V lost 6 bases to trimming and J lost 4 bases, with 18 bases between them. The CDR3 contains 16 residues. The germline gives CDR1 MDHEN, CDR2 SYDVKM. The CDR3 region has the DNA TGTGCCAGCAGCCCGAGGGGGGCGGTAGGCACCGGGGAGCTGTTTTTT. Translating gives CASSPRGAVGTGELFF.

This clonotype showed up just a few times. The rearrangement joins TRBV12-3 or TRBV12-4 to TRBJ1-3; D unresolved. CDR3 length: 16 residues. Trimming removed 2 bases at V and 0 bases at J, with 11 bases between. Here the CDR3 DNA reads TGTGCCAGCAGTTTATACAGCCTAAGCTCTGGAAACACCATATATTTT. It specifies CASSLYSLSSGNTIYF.

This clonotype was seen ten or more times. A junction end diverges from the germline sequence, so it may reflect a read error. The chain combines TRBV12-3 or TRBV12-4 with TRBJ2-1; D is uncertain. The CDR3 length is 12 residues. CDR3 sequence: CASSLVSNEQFF. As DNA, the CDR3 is TGTGCCAGCAGCTTAGTCTCCAATGAGCAGTTCTTC.

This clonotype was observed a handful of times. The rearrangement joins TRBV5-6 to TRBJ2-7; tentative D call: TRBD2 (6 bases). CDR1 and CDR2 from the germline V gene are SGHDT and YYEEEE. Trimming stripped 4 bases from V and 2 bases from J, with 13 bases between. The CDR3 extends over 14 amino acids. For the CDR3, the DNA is TGTGCCAGCAGCGACGGGACTTTCGCCTACGAGCAGTACTTC. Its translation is CASSDGTFAYEQYF.

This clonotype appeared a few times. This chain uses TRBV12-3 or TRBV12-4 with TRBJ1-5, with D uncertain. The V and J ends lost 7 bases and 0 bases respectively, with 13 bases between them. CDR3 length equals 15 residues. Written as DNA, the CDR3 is TGTGCCAGCACCAAGGACGGATATAGCAATCAGCCCCAGCATTTT. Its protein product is CASTKDGYSNQPQHF.

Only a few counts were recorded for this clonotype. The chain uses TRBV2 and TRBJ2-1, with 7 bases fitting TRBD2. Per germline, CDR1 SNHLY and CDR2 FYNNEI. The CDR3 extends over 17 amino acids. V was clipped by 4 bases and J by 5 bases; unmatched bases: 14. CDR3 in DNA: TGTGCCAGCAGTGCTCGGGGCTTCGCGGGAGATCACAATGAGCAGTTCTTC. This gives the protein CASSARGFAGDHNEQFF.

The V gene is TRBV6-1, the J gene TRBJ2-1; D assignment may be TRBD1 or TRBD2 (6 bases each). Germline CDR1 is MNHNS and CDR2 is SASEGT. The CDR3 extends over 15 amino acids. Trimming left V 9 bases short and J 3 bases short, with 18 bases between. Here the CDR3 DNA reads TGTGCCAGTACACGAACGGGGGCATACTACAATGAGCAGTTCTTC. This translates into CASTRTGAYYNEQFF.

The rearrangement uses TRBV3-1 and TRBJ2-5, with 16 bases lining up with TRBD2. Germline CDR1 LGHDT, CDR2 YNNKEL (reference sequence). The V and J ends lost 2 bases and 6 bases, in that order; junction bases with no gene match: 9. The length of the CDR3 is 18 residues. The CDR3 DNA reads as TGTGCCAGCAGCCAACCCTACGGGACTAGCGGGAGGGAAAAGACCCAGTACTTC. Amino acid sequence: CASSQPYGTSGREKTQYF.

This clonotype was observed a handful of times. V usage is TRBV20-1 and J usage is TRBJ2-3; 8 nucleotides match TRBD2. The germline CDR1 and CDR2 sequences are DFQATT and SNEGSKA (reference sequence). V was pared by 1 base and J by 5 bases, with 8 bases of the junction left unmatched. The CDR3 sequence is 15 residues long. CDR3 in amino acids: CSARASAGGLDTQYF. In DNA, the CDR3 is TGCAGTGCTAGAGCGAGCGCGGGAGGTTTAGATACGCAGTATTTT.

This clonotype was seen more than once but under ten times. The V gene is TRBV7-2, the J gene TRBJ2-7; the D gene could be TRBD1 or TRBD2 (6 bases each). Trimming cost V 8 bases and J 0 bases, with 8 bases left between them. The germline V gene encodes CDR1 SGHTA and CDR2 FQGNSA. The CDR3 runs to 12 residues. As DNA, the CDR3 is TGTGCCAGCGAGGGGGGCTCCTACGAGCAGTACTTC. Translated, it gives CASEGGSYEQYF.

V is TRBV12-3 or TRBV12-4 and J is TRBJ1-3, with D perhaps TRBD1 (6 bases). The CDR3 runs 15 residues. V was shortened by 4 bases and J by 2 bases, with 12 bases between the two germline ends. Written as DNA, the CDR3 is TGTGCCAGCAGTTACACCCAGGGGACTGGAAACACCATATATTTT. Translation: CASSYTQGTGNTIYF.

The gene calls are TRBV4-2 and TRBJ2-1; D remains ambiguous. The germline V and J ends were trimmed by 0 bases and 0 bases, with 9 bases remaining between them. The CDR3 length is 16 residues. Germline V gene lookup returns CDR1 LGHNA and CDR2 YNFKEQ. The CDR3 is CASSQDYLRSYNEQFF. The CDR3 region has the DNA TGTGCCAGCAGCCAAGATTACTTACGCTCCTACAATGAGCAGTTCTTC.

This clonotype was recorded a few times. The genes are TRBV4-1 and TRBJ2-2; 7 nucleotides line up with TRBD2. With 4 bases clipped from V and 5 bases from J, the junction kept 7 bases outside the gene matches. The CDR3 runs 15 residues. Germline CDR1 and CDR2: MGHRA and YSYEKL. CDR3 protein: CASSPREARTGELFF. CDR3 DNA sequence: TGCGCCAGCAGCCCCCGGGAGGCTCGGACCGGGGAGCTGTTTTTT.